The 25 T cell receptor beta chains below come from one sample, sequenced in a study of T cell responses to AZD1222 COVID-19 vaccine (dated by TCRdb to about 2021). This specimen's time point label, per the study, means: about 28 days (+/-7) after the second vaccine dose. The receptor library was made with the immunoSEQ multiplex PCR assay. TCRdb's version of the immuneACCESS table is confined to in-frame rearrangements and falls short of the full clone set. An unresolved V gene accounts for under half of the shortfall where checked; the remainder is of unknown origin. The sample table holds roughly 60,000 clones, of which around three quarters were seen once. About 3.5% of the sample is taken by the ten largest. Sequencing used peripheral blood, obtained 28 days after the second AZD1222 dose. These receptor sequences come from an adult who received the AZD1222 COVID-19 vaccine.

This clone has more than one count but fewer than ten. The J gene is TRBJ1-2, the V gene TRBV7-8; maybe TRBD1 (6 bases). The CDR3 covers 13 residues. The germline CDR1 and CDR2 sequences are SGHVS and FQNEAQ. With 4 bases removed from V and 4 bases from J, the gap between germline ends came to 10 bases. The CDR3 spells CASSSQGLYGYTF. The CDR3 coding sequence is TGTGCCAGCAGCTCGCAGGGGCTCTATGGCTACACCTTC. The variable domain in full, completed from reference TRBV7-8 and TRBJ1-2, reads GAGVSQSPRYKVAKRGQDVALRCDPISGHVSLFWYQQALGQGPEFLTYFQNEAQLDKSGLPSDRFFAERPEGSVSTLKIQRTQQEDSAVYLCASSSQGLYGYTFGSGTRLTVV.

V and J are TRBV15 and TRBJ1-4; 7 nucleotides match TRBD1. Losses at the gene ends were 4 bases for V and 4 bases for J; bases not matched to a gene: 9. Germline CDR1 is LNHNV and CDR2 is YYDKDF (reference sequence). This CDR3 has 16 amino acids. CDR3 sequence: CATSITGVLGNEKLFF. CDR3 DNA sequence: TGTGCCACCAGCATAACAGGGGTACTGGGTAATGAAAAACTGTTTTTT.

V usage is TRBV7-9 and J usage is TRBJ2-3; 11 bases map to TRBD2. This CDR3 is 15 amino acids long. J gave up 3 bases and V 4 bases, and 3 bases lay outside the gene matches. Germline V CDR1 and CDR2: SEHNR, FQNEAQ (reference sequence). CDR3 sequence: CASSSRTSGTDTQYF. For the CDR3, the DNA is TGTGCCAGCAGCTCCCGGACTAGCGGGACAGATACGCAGTATTTT.

The chain combines TRBV5-1 with TRBJ2-5, with D perhaps matching TRBD1 (5 bases). The CDR3 runs to 14 residues. V gave up 0 bases and J gave up 0 bases, with 6 bases separating them. Per the germline V gene, CDR1 is SGHRS and CDR2 is YFSETQ. The CDR3 coding sequence is TGCGCCAGCAGCTTGGGCAGGGACCAAGAGACCCAGTACTTC. It is translated as CASSLGRDQETQYF.

The CDR3: CASSPGAGTEAFF. The CDR3 DNA is TGTGCCAGCAGCCCGGGTGCGGGCACTGAAGCTTTCTTT. The chain combines TRBV5-6 with TRBJ1-1; D unresolved. Germline V gives CDR1 SGHDT, CDR2 YYEEEE. Trimming pared 4 bases from V and 4 bases from J, leaving 11 bases between. The CDR3 has 13 residues.

The J gene is TRBJ2-5, the V gene TRBV7-2; D perhaps matches TRBD2 (7 bases). The CDR3 totals 16 residues. Trimming took 2 bases from V and 4 from J, leaving 17 bases between them. Germline V lookup: CDR1 SGHTA, CDR2 FQGNSA. The CDR3, as DNA: TGTGCCAGCAGCTTAACCCCGGGGGGCGGGGGAGAGACCCAGTACTTC. Its translation: CASSLTPGGGGETQYF.

The chain is built from TRBV27 and TRBJ2-3; weak D call: TRBD1 (6 bases). Germline-derived CDR1 and CDR2 are MNHEY and SMNVEV (reference sequence). With 6 bases removed from V and 2 bases from J, the gap between germline ends came to 21 bases. The CDR3 sequence is 17 residues long. The CDR3 coding sequence is TGTGCCAGCAGCTCCCTCCGACAGGCACCTTACACAGATACGCAGTATTTT. It codes for CASSSLRQAPYTDTQYF.

The rearrangement joins TRBV2 to TRBJ1-3; TRBD1 might be the D (5 bases). This CDR3 has 13 residues. Trimming stripped 6 bases from V and 4 bases from J, with 10 bases between. CDR1 and CDR2 from the germline V gene are SNHLY and FYNNEI. For the CDR3, the DNA is TGTGCCAGCAGAACAGGCGTCGGAAACACCATATATTTT. Translated: CASRTGVGNTIYF.

V is TRBV28 and J is TRBJ1-2; no clear D gene. Trimming stripped 6 bases from V and 6 bases from J, with 17 bases between. Germline assignment: CDR1 MDHEN and CDR2 SYDVKM. This CDR3 comprises 14 residues. The CDR3 sequence: CASRLSYSQNGYTF. As DNA, the CDR3 is TGTGCCAGCAGACTCAGCTATTCGCAGAATGGCTACACCTTC.

The chain combines TRBV6-5 with TRBJ1-1; D is uncertain. Germline-derived CDR1 and CDR2 are MNHEY and SVGAGI. The CDR3 runs 11 residues. The V gene lost 6 bases and the J gene lost 5 bases, with 7 bases spanning the gap. The CDR3 loop is CASSTGTEAFF. DNA for the CDR3: TGTGCCAGCAGCACCGGGACTGAAGCTTTCTTT.

The chain joins TRBV30 to TRBJ2-3; possible D gene TRBD1, 5 bases. Germline CDR1 and CDR2: GTSNPN and SVGIG (reference sequence). The CDR3 length is 13 residues. V shed 5 bases and J shed 1 base, with 10 bases lying between them. CDR3: CAWGIQGTDTQYF. The DNA of the CDR3 is TGTGCCTGGGGGATACAGGGCACAGATACGCAGTATTTT.

The rearrangement joins TRBV4-3 to TRBJ1-4; D not certain. Per the germline V gene, CDR1 is LGHNA and CDR2 is YSLEER. The V and J ends lost 0 bases and 9 bases respectively, with 2 bases between them. The length of the CDR3 is 11 residues. The CDR3 DNA reads as TGCGCCAGCAGCCAAGACAAAAAACTGTTTTTT. Amino acids: CASSQDKKLFF.

Only a few counts were recorded for this clone. V usage is TRBV18 and J usage is TRBJ1-4, with D perhaps TRBD1 (6 bases). The length of the CDR3 is 15 residues. The ends were cut back, 2 bases at V and 5 bases at J, with 12 bases in the middle. CDR1 and CDR2 from the germline V gene are KGHSH and LQKENI. The DNA of the CDR3 is TGTGCCAGCTCACCATTCCGGGACACGAATGAAAAACTGTTTTTT. Translating it yields CASSPFRDTNEKLFF.

V gene TRBV18 combines with J gene TRBJ2-3; D perhaps matches TRBD2 (5 bases). The germline V gene has CDR1 KGHSH and CDR2 LQKENI. The V end lost 2 bases, the J end lost 6 bases, and 9 bases lay between the germline ends. This CDR3 is 13 amino acids long. The CDR3 loop is CASSPTLGDTQYF. The CDR3 DNA follows: TGTGCCAGCTCACCAACACTAGGCGATACGCAGTATTTT.

The J gene is TRBJ1-5, the V gene TRBV27; D is undetermined. The germline V and J ends were trimmed by 1 base and 0 bases, with 4 bases remaining between them. The CDR3 has 14 amino acids. Looked up from germline, CDR1 is MNHEY and CDR2 is SMNVEV (reference sequence). The CDR3 here is CASSLYDSNQPQHF. CDR3 in DNA: TGTGCCAGCAGTTTATATGATAGCAATCAGCCCCAGCATTTT.

The chain carries TRBV30 and TRBJ1-5; D unclear. The V and J ends lost 3 bases and 3 bases respectively, with 18 bases between them. The germline gives CDR1 GTSNPN, CDR2 SVGIG (reference sequence). The CDR3 covers 16 residues. The CDR3 loop is CAWSNVEAGNNQPQHF. The DNA for the CDR3 is TGTGCCTGGAGCAATGTAGAGGCAGGTAACAATCAGCCCCAGCATTTT.

The chain employs TRBV5-1 and TRBJ2-3; 10 bases are shared with TRBD1. CDR1 and CDR2 (germline): SGHRS, YFSETQ. After removal of 4 bases from V and 2 bases from J, the junction contained 4 bases not matched to a gene. The CDR3 is 15 residues long. The CDR3, as DNA: TGCGCCAGCAGCCCGGGACAGGGGAACACAGATACGCAGTATTTT. Its protein product is CASSPGQGNTDTQYF.

The V gene is TRBV27, the J gene TRBJ2-7, with D tentatively TRBD1 (6 bases). The CDR3 length is 14 residues. V shed 8 bases and J shed 1 base, with 15 bases lying between them. CDR1 and CDR2 from the germline V gene are MNHEY and SMNVEV (reference sequence). The CDR3 protein is CASRHRQDSYEQYF. The CDR3 DNA sequence: TGTGCCAGCCGACATCGACAGGATTCCTACGAGCAGTACTTC.

The CDR3 spells CATQGIFNSPLHF. Here the CDR3 DNA reads TGTGCCACACAGGGGATCTTTAATTCACCCCTCCACTTT. The gene calls are TRBV28 and TRBJ1-6; the match to TRBD1 covers 7 bases. Germline V gene lookup returns CDR1 MDHEN and CDR2 SYDVKM. V lost 10 bases and J lost 6; bases outside the gene matches: 6. This CDR3 has 13 amino acids.

The rearrangement joins TRBV16 to TRBJ2-5; no firm D call. The CDR3 has 14 residues. Trimming pared 4 bases from V and 1 base from J, leaving 10 bases between. Germline values: CDR1 KGHSY, CDR2 FQNENV. The CDR3 nucleotides read TGTGCCAGCAGCCCGCTAAATTTCCAAGAGACCCAGTACTTC. Translating gives CASSPLNFQETQYF.

The chain uses TRBV6-6 and TRBJ2-3; no clear D. CDR1 and CDR2 (germline): MNHNY, SVGAGI (reference sequence). V shed 8 bases and J shed 4 bases, with 4 bases lying between them. This CDR3 is built from 10 residues. CDR3 residues: CASGADTQYF. CDR3 DNA sequence: TGTGCCAGCGGGGCAGATACGCAGTATTTT.

The CDR3 reads CSVIRGTGETQYF. The CDR3 region has the DNA TGCAGCGTTATAAGGGGGACGGGAGAGACCCAGTACTTC. V usage is TRBV29-1 and J usage is TRBJ2-5; D is possibly TRBD1 (6 bases). The CDR3 is 13 residues long. The germline V gene encodes CDR1 SQVTM and CDR2 ANQGSEA. Trimming cost V 5 bases and J 4 bases, with 14 bases left between them.

The J gene is TRBJ1-5, the V gene TRBV20-1; a weak D match, TRBD1 (5 bases). V lost 3 bases, J lost 4 bases, and 16 bases lay in between. Per the germline V gene, CDR1 is DFQATT and CDR2 is SNEGSKA (reference sequence). This CDR3 spans 15 amino acids. CDR3: CSASHPAGRNQPQHF. In nucleotides, the CDR3 is TGCAGTGCTAGTCACCCGGCAGGGAGAAATCAGCCCCAGCATTTT.

CDR3 sequence: CAWSNGLWGEAFF. The CDR3 coding sequence is TGTGCCTGGAGTAATGGACTGTGGGGGGAAGCTTTCTTT. The gene calls are TRBV30 and TRBJ1-1; TRBD1 might be the D (5 bases). Trimming stripped 2 bases from V and 8 bases from J, with 15 bases between. Per germline, CDR1 GTSNPN and CDR2 SVGIG (reference sequence). The length of the CDR3 is 13 residues.

The chain carries TRBV28 and TRBJ1-2, with D possibly TRBD1 on 6 matching bases. Looked up from germline, CDR1 is MDHEN and CDR2 is SYDVKM. Trimming removed 11 bases at V and 2 bases at J, with 15 bases between. The CDR3 is made up of 13 amino acids. CDR3 in DNA: TGTGCCGCGCAGCAGACAGGAAACTATGGCTACACCTTC. This sequence encodes CAAQQTGNYGYTF.